A single sample gave rise to the 29 T cell receptor beta chains below, sequenced in a study of T cells in pancreatic ductal adenocarcinoma. TCRdb's copy holds only in-frame clones and misses some; the assay was immunoSEQ multiplex PCR. In the table there are more than 2,000 clones, roughly 69% of which are singletons. No neoadjuvant therapy was given to the selected pancreatic ductal adenocarcinoma patients before their surgery. Sequenced sample: pancreatic tumor tissue. The receptor set was obtained from a human donor with pancreatic ductal adenocarcinoma.

With regard to this clone: An end of the junction does not agree with germline; a read error may underlie this. This chain connects TRBV5-4 to TRBJ2-7; the match to TRBD1 covers 9 bases. In germline, CDR1 is SGHNT, CDR2 YYREEE (reference sequence). The CDR3 has 16 amino acids. The CDR3 here is CASSQSRDRVTDEQYF. For the CDR3, the DNA is TGCGCCAGCAGCCAGAGCCGGGACAGGGTTACCGACGAGCAGTACTTC.

This clone was counted between two and nine times. This CDR3 is CASTTGGNSGANVLTF. The CDR3 region has the DNA TGTGCCAGCACAACCGGGGGTAACTCTGGGGCCAACGTCCTGACTTTC. The rearrangement uses TRBV18 and TRBJ2-6; tentatively, D is TRBD2 (6 bases). The CDR3 runs to 16 residues. Trimming shortened V by 8 bases and J by 0 bases, and 14 bases separated the two germline ends. CDR1 is KGHSH and CDR2 is LQKENI in the germline V gene.

The rearrangement joins TRBV29-1 to TRBJ1-3, with D possibly matching TRBD1 (5 bases). This CDR3 is 12 amino acids long. The V end was cut by 7 bases, the J end by 0 bases, with 7 bases between. CDR1 is SQVTM and CDR2 is ANQGSEA in the germline V gene. The CDR3 DNA sequence: TGCAGCGGGGGGTACTCTGGAAACACCATATATTTT. It is translated as CSGGYSGNTIYF.

J is TRBJ2-3 and V is TRBV9, with D possibly TRBD2 on 6 matching bases. CDR1 is SGDLS, CDR2 YYNGEE, per germline. Trimming took off 0 bases at V and 0 bases at J, with 11 bases between the two ends. There are 16 residues in the CDR3. The CDR3: CASSVVGDSSTDTQYF. The CDR3 nucleotides are TGTGCCAGCAGCGTAGTAGGGGACTCCAGCACAGATACGCAGTATTTT.

V gene TRBV2 combines with J gene TRBJ2-7, with TRBD2 as a possible D gene (5 bases). Looked up from germline, CDR1 is SNHLY and CDR2 is FYNNEI. Trimming cost V 4 bases and J 3 bases, with 10 bases left between them. This CDR3 comprises 13 residues. The CDR3 nucleotides read TGTGCCAGCAGTGCGGGGATACACTACGAGCAGTACTTC. It translates to CASSAGIHYEQYF.

This sequence joins TRBV7-3 and TRBJ1-6; D is perhaps TRBD1 (5 bases). V lost 7 bases and J 6 bases, leaving 7 bases between the germline ends. This CDR3 comprises 12 residues. The V gene's germline CDR1 is SGHTA and CDR2 FQGTGA. The CDR3 here is CASKRGNSPLHF. In nucleotides, the CDR3 is TGTGCCAGCAAGAGGGGTAATTCACCCCTCCACTTT.

The chain joins TRBV5-5 to TRBJ2-5, with TRBD1 matching over 11 bases. The junction had 6 bases not matched to a gene; V was cut back by 2 bases and J by 6 bases. The CDR3 has 15 residues. Germline V lookup: CDR1 SGHKS, CDR2 YYEKEE (reference sequence). The CDR3 coding sequence is TGTGCCAGCAGCTTCCGGACAGGGGGCGGGAAGACCCAGTACTTC. It is translated as CASSFRTGGGKTQYF.

The rearrangement links TRBV6-1 to TRBJ1-1, with D possibly matching TRBD1 (6 bases). The length of the CDR3 is 13 residues. The V gene lost 6 bases and the J gene lost 11 bases, with 19 bases spanning the gap. The germline V gene encodes CDR1 MNHNS and CDR2 SASEGT. CDR3 bases: TGTGCCAGCAGGACCCCGGGGGGGCAAGGCGCTTTCTTT. It specifies CASRTPGGQGAFF.

This clone was seen once. One end of the junction is discordant with germline, which a read error may explain. This sequence joins TRBV27 and TRBJ2-7; tentatively, D is TRBD2 (6 bases). Looked up from germline, CDR1 is MNHEY and CDR2 is SMNVEV (reference sequence). CDR3 length: 13 residues. The CDR3 region has the DNA TGTGCCAGCAGTTTAAGGAGGGGCTACGGGCAGTACTTC. It codes for CASSLRRGYGQYF.

This rearrangement joins TRBV6-6 to TRBJ1-5, with a tentative D call TRBD1 (5 bases). The germline V gene encodes CDR1 MNHNY and CDR2 SVGAGI (reference sequence). V lost 0 bases and J 7 bases, leaving 10 bases between the germline ends. This CDR3 is 14 amino acids long. CDR3 sequence reads: CASSYSAGNQPQHF. DNA of the CDR3: TGTGCCAGCAGTTACTCGGCAGGGAACCAGCCCCAGCATTTT.

The gene calls are TRBV7-2 and TRBJ2-2; 9 bases line up with TRBD1. The CDR3 runs 16 residues. The V segment lost 0 bases and the J segment 6 bases; nucleotides outside the gene matches: 5. Germline V gives CDR1 SGHTA, CDR2 FQGNSA. The CDR3 DNA is TGTGCCAGCAGCTTAGCGTGGGACAGGGAGGCCGGGGAGCTGTTTTTT. Residues: CASSLAWDREAGELFF. Filled out from reference TRBV7-2 and TRBJ2-2, the complete variable domain reads GAGVSQSPSNKVTEKGKDVELRCDPISGHTALYWYRQSLGQGLEFLIYFQGNSAPDKSGLPSDRFSAERTGGSVSTLTIQRTQQEDSAVYLCASSLAWDREAGELFFGEGSRLTVL.

The chain joins TRBV29-1 to TRBJ2-2, with D possibly matching TRBD2 (5 bases). Germline V gene sequence: CDR1 SQVTM, CDR2 ANQGSEA. Trimming removed 3 bases at V and 5 bases at J, with 7 bases between. The CDR3 loop spans 12 amino acids. The CDR3, as DNA: TGCAGCGTTGATCGGGGAACCGGGGAGCTGTTTTTT. Translated: CSVDRGTGELFF.

The chain joins TRBV5-1 to TRBJ1-2, with a tentative D call TRBD1 (5 bases). This CDR3 spans 14 amino acids. Germline V lookup: CDR1 SGHRS, CDR2 YFSETQ. The germline V and J ends were trimmed by 0 bases and 2 bases, with 8 bases remaining between them. The CDR3 nucleotides are TGCGCCAGCAGCTTGGGGGGGGAGAACTATGGCTACACCTTC. Translating it yields CASSLGGENYGYTF.

The genes are TRBV6-6 and TRBJ2-1; maybe TRBD2 (5 bases). Germline values: CDR1 MNHNY, CDR2 SVGAGI (reference sequence). Trimming pared 4 bases from V and 5 bases from J, leaving 15 bases between. The CDR3 spans 15 residues. For the CDR3, the DNA is TGTGCCAGCAGTTTGAGCGCTCAGAGGGACAATGAGCAGTTCTTC. It encodes CASSLSAQRDNEQFF.

This clone has more than one count but fewer than ten. This sequence joins TRBV30 and TRBJ1-2; D is ambiguous. This CDR3 comprises 12 residues. Germline assignment: CDR1 GTSNPN and CDR2 SVGIG (reference sequence). V was cut by 3 bases and J by 4 bases, with 9 bases left in between. Here the CDR3 reads CAWRLPPYGYTF. The CDR3 nucleotides are TGTGCCTGGAGATTGCCGCCCTATGGCTACACCTTC. The variable domain in full, completed from reference TRBV30 and TRBJ1-2, reads SQTIHQWPATLVQPVGSPLSLECTVEGTSNPNLYWYRQAAGRGLQLLFYSVGIGQISSEVPQNLSASRPQDRQFILSSKKLLLSDSGFYLCAWRLPPYGYTFGSGTRLTVV.

The chain joins TRBV10-3 to TRBJ2-3; D tentatively fits TRBD1 or TRBD2 (6 bases each). There are 16 residues in the CDR3. Germline V CDR1 and CDR2: ENHRY, SYGVKD. Trimming left V 5 bases short and J 1 base short, with 16 bases between. The CDR3 sequence: CAISRGGGIGTDTQYF. Here the CDR3 DNA reads TGTGCCATCAGTCGTGGGGGCGGGATCGGCACAGATACGCAGTATTTT.

V and J are TRBV5-4 and TRBJ2-6; D is ambiguous. CDR3 length: 16 amino acids. The germline gives CDR1 SGHNT, CDR2 YYREEE (reference sequence). Trimming removed 2 bases at V and 0 bases at J, with 9 bases between. CDR3 sequence reads: CASSFAASSGANVLTF. DNA of the CDR3: TGTGCCAGCAGCTTTGCCGCAAGCTCTGGGGCCAACGTCCTGACTTTC.

This sequence joins TRBV11-3 and TRBJ2-7, with D possibly matching TRBD1 (7 bases). Trimming cost V 1 base and J 5 bases, with 12 bases left between them. The germline CDR1 and CDR2 sequences are SGHNT and YENEEA. CDR3 length equals 14 residues. CDR3 amino acids: CASSLGGGGDEQYF. CDR3 sequence (DNA): TGTGCCAGCAGCTTAGGTGGAGGGGGCGACGAGCAGTACTTC.

The chain is built from TRBV19 and TRBJ1-2; D uncertain. The V and J ends lost 2 bases and 7 bases respectively, with 11 bases between them. The CDR3 totals 13 residues. Germline loops: CDR1 LNHDA, CDR2 SQIVND (reference sequence). The CDR3 is CASSISGGVGYTF. In nucleotides, the CDR3 is TGTGCCAGTAGTATAAGTGGAGGAGTTGGCTACACCTTC.

The V gene is TRBV27, the J gene TRBJ1-1; no clear D gene. Germline V gene data show CDR1 as MNHEY and CDR2 as SMNVEV (reference sequence). This CDR3 is built from 15 residues. Trimming left V 5 bases short and J 0 bases short, with 13 bases between. Written as DNA, the CDR3 is TGTGCCAGCAGTCCGCCGGGGTCCGTGAACACTGAAGCTTTCTTT. Translating it yields CASSPPGSVNTEAFF.

In this sample, this clone turned up a few times. This chain links TRBV11-1 with TRBJ2-2; 7 nucleotides align to TRBD1. J gave up 1 base and V 5 bases, and 4 bases lay outside the gene matches. From germline, CDR1 is SGHAT and CDR2 FQDESV (reference sequence). The CDR3 contains 15 residues. The CDR3 DNA reads as TGTGCCAGCAGCCTGGGGACAGTGAACACCGGGGAGCTGTTTTTT. Translation: CASSLGTVNTGELFF.

This chain uses TRBV5-4 with TRBJ2-3, with 8 nucleotides matching TRBD2. The CDR3 extends over 15 amino acids. CDR1 SGHNT and CDR2 YYREEE come from the germline V gene (reference sequence). Trimming at V came to 4 bases and at J to 4 bases, leaving 8 bases not matched to a gene. This chain's CDR3 is CASSHGGGRSDTQYF. CDR3 in DNA: TGTGCCAGCAGCCACGGGGGCGGGAGGTCAGATACGCAGTATTTT.

The genes are TRBV6-6 and TRBJ1-5; D possibly corresponds to TRBD1 (5 bases). Looked up from germline, CDR1 is MNHNY and CDR2 is SVGAGI (reference sequence). This CDR3 has 14 residues. V gave up 8 bases and J gave up 2 bases, with 13 bases separating them. The CDR3 loop is CASGKWGRNQPQHF. DNA of the CDR3: TGTGCCAGCGGCAAGTGGGGCCGCAATCAGCCCCAGCATTTT.

J is TRBJ1-2 and V is TRBV19; 8 nucleotides agree with TRBD1. V shed 5 bases, J shed 2 bases, and the junction held 4 bases outside the gene matches. CDR1 and CDR2 from the germline V gene are LNHDA and SQIVND (reference sequence). The CDR3 loop spans 14 amino acids. CDR3 in amino acids: CASSGWTGNYGYTF. DNA for the CDR3: TGTGCCAGTAGTGGGTGGACAGGGAACTATGGCTACACCTTC.

This clone came up once. This CDR3 is also generated by other DNA sequences in the sample. The chain uses TRBV7-6 and TRBJ2-1; D possibly corresponds to TRBD1 (5 bases). This CDR3 is built from 14 residues. Trimming shortened V by 3 bases and J by 3 bases, and 9 bases separated the two germline ends. Germline V lookup: CDR1 SGHVS, CDR2 FNYEAQ. The CDR3 DNA follows: TGTGCCAGCAGCTTTGGAACAGGCTACAATGAGCAGTTCTTC. This translates into CASSFGTGYNEQFF. Supplemented by reference TRBV7-6 and TRBJ2-1, the full variable domain reads GAGVSQSPRYKVTKRGQDVALRCDPISGHVSLYWYRQALGQGPEFLTYFNYEAQQDKSGLPNDRFSAERPEGSISTLTIQRTEQRDSAMYRCASSFGTGYNEQFFGPGTRLTVL.

The chain's CDR3 is CASSYFLAEAFF. The CDR3 DNA reads as TGTGCCAGCAGTTACTTCCTCGCTGAAGCTTTCTTT. The J gene is TRBJ1-1, the V gene TRBV6-6; the D is unclear. Trimming stripped 1 base from V and 6 bases from J, with 6 bases between. The CDR3 contains 12 residues. CDR1 MNHNY and CDR2 SVGAGI come from the germline V gene (reference sequence).

V gene TRBV7-9 combines with J gene TRBJ2-7; the D is unclear. The CDR3 runs to 11 residues. Germline assignment: CDR1 SEHNR and CDR2 FQNEAQ (reference sequence). Trimming took 5 bases from V and 5 from J, leaving 7 bases between them. As DNA, the CDR3 is TGTGCCAGCAGCCCCGTGGACGAGCAGTACTTC. Residues: CASSPVDEQYF.

This clone was counted a few times. The chain uses TRBV10-1 and TRBJ2-1, with TRBD1 identical over 7 bases. This CDR3 region has 13 residues. V lost 9 bases, J lost 9 bases, and 11 bases stayed unmatched. Germline lookup yields CDR1 WNHNN and CDR2 SYGVQD (reference sequence). The CDR3 sequence is CARRKLNRGEQFF. The CDR3 nucleotides read TGCGCCAGGAGAAAATTAAACAGGGGTGAGCAGTTCTTC.

The chain employs TRBV6-1 and TRBJ2-1, with TRBD2 as a possible D gene (5 bases). The CDR3 loop spans 10 amino acids. Trimming removed 8 bases at V and 9 bases at J, with 8 bases between. Germline V gene data show CDR1 as MNHNS and CDR2 as SASEGT. The CDR3 loop is CASGESEQFF. DNA for the CDR3: TGTGCCAGCGGGGAGAGTGAGCAGTTCTTC.